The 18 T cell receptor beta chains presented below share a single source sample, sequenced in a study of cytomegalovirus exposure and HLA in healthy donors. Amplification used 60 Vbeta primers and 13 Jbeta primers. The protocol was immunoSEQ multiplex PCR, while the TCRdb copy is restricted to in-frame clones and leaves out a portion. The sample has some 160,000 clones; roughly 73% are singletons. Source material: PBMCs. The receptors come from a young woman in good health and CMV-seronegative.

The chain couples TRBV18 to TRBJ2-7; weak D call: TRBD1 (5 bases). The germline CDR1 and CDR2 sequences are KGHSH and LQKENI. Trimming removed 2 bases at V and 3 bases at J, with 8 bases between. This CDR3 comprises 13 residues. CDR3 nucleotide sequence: TGTGCCAGCTCACCATTGGGGCGCTACGAGCAGTACTTC. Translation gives CASSPLGRYEQYF.

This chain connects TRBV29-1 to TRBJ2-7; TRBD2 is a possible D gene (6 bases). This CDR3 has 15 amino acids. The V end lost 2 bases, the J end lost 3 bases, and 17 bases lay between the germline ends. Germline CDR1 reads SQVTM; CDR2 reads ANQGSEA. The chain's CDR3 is CSVEMGLRGYYEQYF. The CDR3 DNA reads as TGCAGCGTTGAAATGGGACTCCGTGGGTACTACGAGCAGTACTTC.

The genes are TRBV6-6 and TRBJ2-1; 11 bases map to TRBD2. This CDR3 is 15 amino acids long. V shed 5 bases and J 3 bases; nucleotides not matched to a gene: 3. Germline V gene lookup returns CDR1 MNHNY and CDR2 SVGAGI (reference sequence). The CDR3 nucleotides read TGTGCCAGCAGTCCCGGGACTAGCGGCTACAATGAGCAGTTCTTC. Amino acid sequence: CASSPGTSGYNEQFF.

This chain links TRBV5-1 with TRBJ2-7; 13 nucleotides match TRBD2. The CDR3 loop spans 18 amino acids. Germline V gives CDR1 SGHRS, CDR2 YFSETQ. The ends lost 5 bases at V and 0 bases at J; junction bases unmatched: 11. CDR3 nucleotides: TGCGCCAGCAGTCCTGGACTAGCGGGGGTCCGGGCCTCCTACGAGCAGTACTTC. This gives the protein CASSPGLAGVRASYEQYF.

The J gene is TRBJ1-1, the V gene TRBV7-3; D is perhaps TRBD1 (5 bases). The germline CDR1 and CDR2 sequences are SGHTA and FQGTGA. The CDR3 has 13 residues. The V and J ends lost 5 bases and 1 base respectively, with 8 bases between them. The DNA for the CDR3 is TGTGCCAGCAGCGGAGGGGCGAACACTGAAGCTTTCTTT. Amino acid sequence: CASSGGANTEAFF.

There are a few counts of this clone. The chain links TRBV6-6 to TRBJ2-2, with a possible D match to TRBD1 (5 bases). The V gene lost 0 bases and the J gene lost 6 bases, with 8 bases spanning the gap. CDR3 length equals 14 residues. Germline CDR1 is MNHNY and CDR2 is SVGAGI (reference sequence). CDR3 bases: TGTGCCAGCAGTTACTCGGAAGGGGCCGGGGAGCTGTTTTTT. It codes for CASSYSEGAGELFF.

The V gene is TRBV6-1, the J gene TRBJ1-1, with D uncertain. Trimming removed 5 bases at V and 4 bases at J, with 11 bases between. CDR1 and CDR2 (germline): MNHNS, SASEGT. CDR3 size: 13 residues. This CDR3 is CASSFGYATEAFF. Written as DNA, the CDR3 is TGTGCCAGCAGTTTCGGTTATGCCACTGAAGCTTTCTTT.

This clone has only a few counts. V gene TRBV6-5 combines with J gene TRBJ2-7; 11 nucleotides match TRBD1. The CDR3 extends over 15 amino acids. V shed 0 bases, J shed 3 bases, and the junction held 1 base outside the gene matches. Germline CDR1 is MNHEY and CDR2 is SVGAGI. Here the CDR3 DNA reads TGTGCCAGCAGTTACTCTGGGACAGGGGGCTACGAGCAGTACTTC. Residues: CASSYSGTGGYEQYF.

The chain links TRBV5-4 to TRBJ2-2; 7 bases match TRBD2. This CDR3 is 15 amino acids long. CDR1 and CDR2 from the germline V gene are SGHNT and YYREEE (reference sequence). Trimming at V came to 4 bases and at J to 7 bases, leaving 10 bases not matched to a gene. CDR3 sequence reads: CASSALGRGGGELFF. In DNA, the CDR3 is TGTGCCAGCAGCGCTCTGGGGAGGGGAGGCGGGGAGCTGTTTTTT.

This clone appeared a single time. This CDR3 is CATSRDFGGRQPQHF. As DNA, the CDR3 is TGTGCCACCAGCAGAGATTTCGGGGGGAGGCAGCCCCAGCATTTT. This chain connects TRBV15 to TRBJ1-5, with D perhaps matching TRBD1 (5 bases). Per the germline V gene, CDR1 is LNHNV and CDR2 is YYDKDF (reference sequence). The CDR3 length is 15 residues. Trimming took 0 bases from V and 7 from J, leaving 13 bases between them.

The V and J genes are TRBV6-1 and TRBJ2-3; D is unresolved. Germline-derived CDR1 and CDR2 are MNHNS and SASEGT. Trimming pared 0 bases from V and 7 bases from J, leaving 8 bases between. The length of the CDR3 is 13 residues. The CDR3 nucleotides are TGTGCCAGCAGTGAAGCCCTAGGCTATACGCAGTATTTT. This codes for CASSEALGYTQYF.

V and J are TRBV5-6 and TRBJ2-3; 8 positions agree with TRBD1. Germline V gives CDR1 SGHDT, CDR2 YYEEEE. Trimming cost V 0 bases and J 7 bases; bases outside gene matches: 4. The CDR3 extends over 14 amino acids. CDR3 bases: TGTGCCAGCAGCTTGGCCAGGGGGCCCTATACGCAGTATTTT. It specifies CASSLARGPYTQYF.

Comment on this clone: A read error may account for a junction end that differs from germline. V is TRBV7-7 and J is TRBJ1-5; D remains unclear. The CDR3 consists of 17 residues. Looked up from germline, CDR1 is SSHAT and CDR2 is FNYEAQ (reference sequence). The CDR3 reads CASSLEPWRLFNQPQHF. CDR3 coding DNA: TGTGCTAGCAGCTTGGAGCCCTGGCGCCTGTTTAATCAGCCCCAGCATTTT. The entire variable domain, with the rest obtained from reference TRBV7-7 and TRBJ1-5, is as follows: GAGVSQSPRYKVTKRGQDVTLRCDPISSHATLYWYQQALGQGPEFLTYFNYEAQPDKSGLPSDRFSAERPEGSISTLTIQRTEQRDSAMYRCASSLEPWRLFNQPQHFGDGTRLSIL.

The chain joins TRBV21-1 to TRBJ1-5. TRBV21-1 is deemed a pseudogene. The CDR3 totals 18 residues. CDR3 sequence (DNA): TGTGCCAGCAGCAAAGCGGAGGGCACCTGGTATAGCAATCAGCCCCAGCATTTT. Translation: CASSKAEGTWYSNQPQHF.

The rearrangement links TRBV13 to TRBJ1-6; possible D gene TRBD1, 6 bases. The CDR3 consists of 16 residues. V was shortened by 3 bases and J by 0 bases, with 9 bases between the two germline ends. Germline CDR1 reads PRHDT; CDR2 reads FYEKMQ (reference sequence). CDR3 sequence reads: CASSLGGHSYNSPLHF. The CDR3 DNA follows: TGTGCCAGCAGCTTGGGGGGGCACTCCTATAATTCACCCCTCCACTTT.

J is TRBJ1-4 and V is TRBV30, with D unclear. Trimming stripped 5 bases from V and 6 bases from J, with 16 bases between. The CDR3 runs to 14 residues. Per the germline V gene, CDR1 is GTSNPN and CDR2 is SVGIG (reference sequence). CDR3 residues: CAWGGQVRYEKLFF. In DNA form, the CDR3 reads TGTGCCTGGGGAGGGCAGGTCCGGTATGAAAAACTGTTTTTT.

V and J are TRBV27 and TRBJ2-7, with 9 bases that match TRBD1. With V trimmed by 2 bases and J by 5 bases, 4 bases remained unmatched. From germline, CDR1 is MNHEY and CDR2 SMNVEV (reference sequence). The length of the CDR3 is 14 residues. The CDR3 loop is CASSLVQGAHEQYF. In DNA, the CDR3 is TGTGCCAGCAGTTTAGTACAGGGGGCCCACGAGCAGTACTTC.

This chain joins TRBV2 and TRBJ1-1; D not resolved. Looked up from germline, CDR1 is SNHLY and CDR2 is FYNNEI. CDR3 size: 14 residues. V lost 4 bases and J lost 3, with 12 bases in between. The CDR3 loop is CASSVYRRDTEAFF. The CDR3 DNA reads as TGTGCCAGCAGTGTTTATAGGCGGGACACTGAAGCTTTCTTT.